A single sample gave rise to the 15 T cell receptor beta chains below, sequenced in a study of monozygotic twins with inflammatory bowel disease (dated by TCRdb to the late 2010s). The library was prepared using 5' RACE. TCRdb shows the sequencer as Illumina HiSeq 2500. The reads, reprocessed by TCRdb, yield one row per CDR3 protein sequence and no DNA. The table kept for this sample lists some 200,000 distinct CDR3 sequences. The ten top clones hold 6% to 9% of the sample. The sequenced material came from blood. Receptors originate from a human donor with ulcerative colitis or Crohn's disease, or a healthy co-twin of an affected twin (not recorded which).

This chain uses TRBV20-1 with TRBJ2-7. The germline V gene has CDR1 DFQATT and CDR2 SNEGSKA (reference sequence). The CDR3 has 16 residues. The CDR3 sequence: CSARPPFAGVTYEQYF.

This chain uses TRBV5-1 with TRBJ2-6; TCRdb's D call of TRBD1 is untestable without DNA. Germline V gene sequence: CDR1 SGHRS, CDR2 YFSETQ. The CDR3 is 18 residues long. The CDR3 sequence is CASSELTGGISRANVLTF.

The V and J genes are TRBV6-1 and TRBJ1-3; the D gene TCRdb calls, TRBD1, cannot be checked with no DNA. CDR3 length: 16 residues. CDR1 is MNHNS, CDR2 SASEGT, per germline. CDR3 residues: CASSEAGRGLGNTIYF.

The rearrangement links TRBV4-3 to TRBJ2-1. The germline gives CDR1 LGHNA, CDR2 YSLEER. CDR3 length: 17 amino acids. The CDR3 reads CASSQDPQLSVGNEQFF.

The V call is TRBV7-9, the J call TRBJ2-1; TCRdb outputs TRBD2, but without DNA this stays unchecked. The CDR3 spans 12 residues. The germline V gene encodes CDR1 SEHNR and CDR2 FQNEAQ (reference sequence). The CDR3 sequence is CASSGGVREQFF.

The gene calls are TRBV19 and TRBJ1-1. CDR1 is LNHDA, CDR2 SQIVND, per germline (reference sequence). The CDR3 is 14 amino acids. CDR3 amino acids: CASKVPWGNTEAFF.

The chain has TRBV11-1 and TRBJ1-2. CDR3 length: 14 amino acids. Germline lookup yields CDR1 SGHAT and CDR2 FQDESV (reference sequence). The CDR3 sequence: CASSSGGFGYGYTF.

CDR3: CAISSLPGQGSPANTGELFF. This sequence joins TRBV28 and TRBJ2-2; TCRdb's D gene call, TRBD1, goes unchecked for lack of DNA. This CDR3 spans 20 amino acids. CDR1 and CDR2 from the germline V gene are MDHEN and SYDVKM. Drawing the rest from reference TRBV28 and TRBJ2-2, the complete variable domain is DVKVTQSSRYLVKRTGEKVFLECVQDMDHENMFWYRQDPGLGLRLIYFSYDVKMKEKGDIPEGYSVSREKKERFSLILESASTNQTSMYLCAISSLPGQGSPANTGELFFGEGSRLTVL.

CDR3: CASSLDRVYNEQFF. This rearrangement joins TRBV7-9 to TRBJ2-1; the D gene TCRdb calls, TRBD1, cannot be checked with no DNA. Germline V gene sequence: CDR1 SEHNR, CDR2 FQNEAQ (reference sequence). This CDR3 is 14 amino acids long.

The J gene is TRBJ2-7, the V gene TRBV7-2; TCRdb proposes TRBD1, but this gene call is untestable without DNA. CDR3 size: 13 residues. From germline, CDR1 is SGHTA and CDR2 FQGNSA. The CDR3 region is CASSTYREDEQYF.

This chain links TRBV5-1 with TRBJ1-2. The germline V gene has CDR1 SGHRS and CDR2 YFSETQ. This CDR3 has 14 residues. CDR3 in amino acids: CASSSDRVGDGYTF.

This chain links TRBV5-1 with TRBJ2-7. This CDR3 region has 12 residues. Germline-derived CDR1 and CDR2 are SGHRS and YFSETQ. The CDR3 loop reads CASSSAGNEQYF.

This chain links TRBV20-1 with TRBJ2-3; TCRdb outputs TRBD1, but without DNA this stays unchecked. Germline CDR1 reads DFQATT; CDR2 reads SNEGSKA (reference sequence). This CDR3 is built from 16 residues. The CDR3 loop is CSARPRARLRTDTQYF.

The chain has TRBV9 and TRBJ2-3; TCRdb reports TRBD1, a call that lacks DNA to check it against. CDR1 and CDR2 (germline): SGDLS, YYNGEE. The CDR3 runs 15 residues. The CDR3 loop is CASSVDPGGTDTQYF. The complete variable domain, with remaining parts taken from reference TRBV9 and TRBJ2-3, reads DSGVTQTPKHLITATGQRVTLRCSPRSGDLSVYWYQQSLDQGLQFLIQYYNGEERAKGNILERFSAQQFPDLHSELNLSSLELGDSALYFCASSVDPGGTDTQYFGPGTRLTVL.

The V gene is TRBV6-1, the J gene TRBJ2-1; the D gene TCRdb calls, TRBD1, cannot be checked with no DNA. Germline CDR1 is MNHNS and CDR2 is SASEGT. The CDR3 has 16 amino acids. The CDR3 loop is CASSHTGTRDYNEQFF.